Listed below are T cell receptor beta chains from one sample, sequenced in a study of OX40 agonist ivuxolimab in advanced cancers. Data came from immunoSEQ multiplex PCR; TCRdb stores just in-frame clones and leaves some out. The repertoire holds some 62,000 clones, with 75% to 95% as singletons. The input for sequencing was CD4+ or CD8+ T cells sorted from blood, taken in a trial of the OX40 agonist ivuxolimab. The source is an adult with an advanced solid tumor such as melanoma, head and neck, liver or kidney cancer. CDR3s include the opening cysteine and the closing phenylalanine or tryptophan. D genes are given only for firm matches. Size is stated for part of the rows, as once, few or many counts, or as a class when the clone is expanded.

TRBJ2-7,TRBV27,NA,NA,TGTGCCAGCAGTTTCTCGAGCTCCTACGAGCAGTACTTC,CASSFSSSYEQYF
TRBJ2-7,TRBV2,TRBD1,NA,TGTGCCAGCAGCTCGGACAGGAGCTCCTACGAGCAGTACTTC,CASSSDRSSYEQYF
TRBJ2-1,TRBV10-1,NA,NA,TGCGCCAGCCCCCCCGGGACTCCAACGAATGAGCAGTTCTTC,CASPPGTPTNEQFF
TRBJ1-1,TRBV27,NA,NA,TGTGCCAGCAGTTTGCAGGGTGGCCCTGAAGCTTTCTTT,CASSLQGGPEAFF
TRBJ1-2,TRBV19,TRBD1,NA,TGTGCCAGTAGGCCGACAGGGGACTATGGCTACACCTTC,CASRPTGDYGYTF
TRBJ2-7,TRBV4-1,NA,NA,TGCGCCAGCAGCCAATTAGCTGGCGAGCAGTACTTC,CASSQLAGEQYF
TRBJ1-3,TRBV11-2,TRBD1,NA,TGTGCCAGCAGCCCGGACAGGGGCCTTATCTCTGGAAACACCATATATTTT,CASSPDRGLISGNTIYF
TRBJ2-3,TRBV10-1,NA,NA,TGCGCCAGCAGTGATGGGAGCGGCCGCACAGATACGCAGTATTTT,CASSDGSGRTDTQYF
TRBJ2-1,TRBV29-1,TRBD2,once,TGCAGCGTTGAATTAGCGGGAGTTCTCTACAATGAGCAGTTCTTC,CSVELAGVLYNEQFF
TRBJ2-5,TRBV11-2,NA,NA,TGTGCCAGCAGCTTAGAACCCCGGGACTTGCAGTACTTC,CASSLEPRDLQYF
TRBJ1-1,TRBV11-2,NA,few,TGTGCCAGCAGCTCGTTTTCGTGGGACCCGAACACTGAAGCTTTCTTT,CASSSFSWDPNTEAFF
TRBJ1-3,TRBV5-6,TRBD1,NA,TGTGCCAGCAGCCAGGGGGCGGCTGGAAACACCATATATTTT,CASSQGAAGNTIYF
TRBJ2-2,TRBV4-1,TRBD1,NA,TGCGCCAGCAGCCCAGGGGGACAGGGGGGACGCACCGGGGAGCTGTTTTTT,CASSPGGQGGRTGELFF
TRBJ2-2,TRBV14,TRBD1,NA,TGTGCCAGCAGCCAGACCCCAGTGGTGGGACAGGGCTACACCGGGGAGCTGTTTTTT,CASSQTPVVGQGYTGELFF
TRBJ2-7,TRBV7-8,NA,NA,TGTGCCAGCAGCTTAGGGGCCCCCTACGAGCAGTACTTC,CASSLGAPYEQYF
TRBJ2-2,TRBV5-1,TRBD2,NA,TGCGCCAGCAGCTTGCCTAGCGGAACCGGGGAGCTGTTTTTT,CASSLPSGTGELFF
TRBJ2-1,TRBV7-9,TRBD2,NA,TGTGCCAGCCCGACGGGGGAGGGGCACTACAATGAGCAGTTCTTC,CASPTGEGHYNEQFF
TRBJ2-5,TRBV14,NA,NA,TGTGCCAGCAGCCAAGATGGGATTAGTTGGGGGGAGACCCAGTACTTC,CASSQDGISWGETQYF
TRBJ2-7,TRBV7-2,NA,NA,TGTGCCAGCAGCCCATACCCTGGGGGGCGGGCCTACGAGCAGTACTTC,CASSPYPGGRAYEQYF
TRBJ2-7,TRBV13,TRBD1,NA,TGTGCCAGCAGCTTAACTAGCAGGGGGCCCAGTGAGCAGTACTTC,CASSLTSRGPSEQYF
TRBJ2-6,TRBV27,NA,NA,TGTGCCAGCAGTTTTGGTCACAGGGACTCTGGGGCCAACGTCCTGACTTTC,CASSFGHRDSGANVLTF
TRBJ2-5,TRBV7-9,NA,NA,TGTGCCAGCTCCTTCGGGGGTACTGGGGAGACCCAGTACTTC,CASSFGGTGETQYF
TRBJ1-6,TRBV27,TRBD1,NA,TGTGCCAGCAGTTTATCATCCGGGACAGGGGACACCTATAATTCACCCCTCCACTTT,CASSLSSGTGDTYNSPLHF
TRBJ2-7,TRBV10-3,NA,NA,TGTGCCATCAGCTACGGGACTTCCACCTACGAGCAGTACTTC,CAISYGTSTYEQYF
TRBJ2-1,TRBV27,TRBD2,NA,TGTGCCAGCGGGGGAAAGACTAGCGGAGGTTCCTACAATGAGCAGTTCTTC,CASGGKTSGGSYNEQFF
TRBJ1-1,TRBV6-5,NA,NA,TGTGCCAGCAGTTACCGCCCAGGGGACACTGAAGCTTTCTTT,CASSYRPGDTEAFF
TRBJ2-1,TRBV5-6,NA,few,TGTGCCAGCAGCTCCTCAGCGCACCCCTACAATGAGCAGTTCTTC,CASSSSAHPYNEQFF
TRBJ2-5,TRBV11-2,TRBD1,NA,TGTGCCAGCAGCCGGGGCGTACAGGGGGTTTGGGGAGAGACCCAGTACTTC,CASSRGVQGVWGETQYF
TRBJ2-7,TRBV29-1,TRBD2,once,TGCAGCGTTGCGGGGGGAGCGGGGGACGAGCAGTACTTC,CSVAGGAGDEQYF
TRBJ2-7,TRBV7-6,TRBD2,NA,TGTGCCAGCGCCCCAGCGGGAGGTTTCGACGAGCAGTACTTC,CASAPAGGFDEQYF
TRBJ2-3,TRBV6-5,TRBD1,NA,TGTGCCAGCAGTTTACTGACAGGGTTCGGCACAGATACGCAGTATTTT,CASSLLTGFGTDTQYF
TRBJ2-7,TRBV4-2,NA,NA,TGTGCCAGCAGCCATAATTTCCCGGGTCGAACTGACTACGAGCAGTACTTC,CASSHNFPGRTDYEQYF
TRBJ2-7,TRBV5-1,TRBD1,NA,TGCGCCAGCAGCCCCGAACCCGGGACAGCTTACGAGCAGTACTTC,CASSPEPGTAYEQYF
TRBJ2-3,TRBV7-8,NA,once,TGTGCCAGCAGCCCCAAGGACCGCCAGTGGACAGATACGCAGTATTTT,CASSPKDRQWTDTQYF
TRBJ2-4,TRBV4-3,TRBD2,NA,TGCGCCAGCAGCCAAGATGGCTCTAGCGGAAACATTCAGTACTTC,CASSQDGSSGNIQYF
TRBJ2-7,TRBV6-5,NA,NA,TGTGCCAGCAGTTACGGGATCGAGAGGGACCCCCACGAGCAGTACTTC,CASSYGIERDPHEQYF
TRBJ2-7,TRBV7-2,NA,NA,TGTGCCAGCAGCTTAGCCTTCGGGCTAGCGCACCACTACGAGCAGTACTTC,CASSLAFGLAHHYEQYF
TRBJ2-1,TRBV6-1,NA,NA,TGTGCCAGCAGTGGCGAGATTGTCTCCTACAATGAGCAGTTCTTC,CASSGEIVSYNEQFF
TRBJ2-1,TRBV7-6,NA,NA,TGTGCCAGCAGCTTAGCTCGTCACAATGAGCAGTTCTTC,CASSLARHNEQFF
TRBJ2-1,TRBV7-2,NA,NA,TGTGCCAGCACCCGTACATTCGGCAATGAGCAGTTCTTC,CASTRTFGNEQFF
TRBJ2-2,TRBV9,NA,NA,TGTGCCAGCAGCGCAAACACCGGGGAGCTGTTTTTT,CASSANTGELFF
TRBJ1-1,TRBV10-1,NA,NA,TGCGCCAGCAGTGAGCTTCCCTCCACTGAAGCTTTCTTT,CASSELPSTEAFF
TRBJ2-5,TRBV5-4,NA,NA,TGTGCCAGCAGTACAGGGGAAGGAGGGCCATGGGAGACCCAGTACTTC,CASSTGEGGPWETQYF
TRBJ2-1,TRBV6-1,TRBD2,NA,TGTGCCAGCAGTGTTCCTAGCGGGGCCTACAATGAGCAGTTCTTC,CASSVPSGAYNEQFF
TRBJ2-7,TRBV6-5,TRBD2,NA,TGTGCCAGCAGTTACTCAGCGGGAAACTCCTACGAGCAGTACTTC,CASSYSAGNSYEQYF
TRBJ1-1,TRBV2,NA,NA,TGTGCCAGCATAGGGGGATCAGACACTGAAGCTTTCTTT,CASIGGSDTEAFF
TRBJ2-7,TRBV6-1,TRBD2,NA,TGTGCCAGCAGTGGGGTTCGGACTAGCGGTCCCTACGAGCAGTACTTC,CASSGVRTSGPYEQYF
TRBJ1-2,TRBV27,NA,NA,TGTGCCAGCAGTTACTTAGGTACCGGGACAAGGTACGAGGTCGGCTATGGCTACACCTTC,CASSYLGTGTRYEVGYGYTF
TRBJ2-5,TRBV7-6,TRBD1,NA,TGTGCCAGCAGCTTAGACCAGGGGGCGCAGACCCAGTACTTC,CASSLDQGAQTQYF
TRBJ2-7,TRBV5-1,NA,NA,TGCGCCAGCAGCTTGGAATCGCGGGTCTCCTACGAGCAGTACTTC,CASSLESRVSYEQYF
TRBJ2-1,TRBV6-4,TRBD1,NA,TGTGCCAGCAGTGACTCGCTGCAGGGGGCTTACAATGAGCAGTTCTTC,CASSDSLQGAYNEQFF
TRBJ2-7,TRBV2,NA,once,TGTGCCAGCAGTGAAGCGCTAGGAGAATACGAGCAGTACTTC,CASSEALGEYEQYF
TRBJ2-7,TRBV27,TRBD2,NA,TGTGCCAGCAGCCCCGCTAGCGGGTACTCCTACGAGCAGTACTTC,CASSPASGYSYEQYF
TRBJ1-2,TRBV27,NA,NA,TGTGCCAGCAGGCTCAGAGAGGGGACGGGGACGATCTATGGCTACACCTTC,CASRLREGTGTIYGYTF
TRBJ2-5,TRBV5-1,NA,once,TGCGCCAGCAGCTCAACCCATTCGACAGGAGTGGACGAGACCCAGTACTTC,CASSSTHSTGVDETQYF
TRBJ2-7,TRBV27,NA,NA,TGTGCCAGCAGTTTAAAGGGGTTTAACTCCTACGAGCAGTACTTC,CASSLKGFNSYEQYF
TRBJ2-5,TRBV6-6,NA,NA,TGTGCCAGCAGGGAGGGGCGGGCTTCGCAAGAGACCCAGTACTTC,CASREGRASQETQYF
TRBJ2-7,TRBV2,TRBD2,NA,TGTGCCAGCAGTGAAGTTTGGGAGGGGACTAGCGGGAGCTACGAGCAGTACTTC,CASSEVWEGTSGSYEQYF
TRBJ2-7,TRBV6-5,TRBD2,few,TGTGCCAGCAAAAACCTAGCGGGAAACAAGTACGAGCAGTACTTC,CASKNLAGNKYEQYF
TRBJ2-5,TRBV19,TRBD2,NA,TGTGCCAGTAGTACACAGCGGGAGGGCCTTGAGACCCAGTACTTC,CASSTQREGLETQYF